This T cell receptor (beta chain) was observed in a study of cytomegalovirus exposure and HLA in healthy donors. Study-level information: Researchers previously reported finding roughly 120 million unique TCR beta sequences from roughly 200 million T cells. General observations from the study: In a later analysis, the majority of CMV-associated beta chains seemingly showed HLA restriction.

On this clone: Its matching antigen is unknown.

PCR primers comprised 60 Vbeta and 13 Jbeta primers. The protocol was immunoSEQ multiplex PCR, while the TCRdb copy is restricted to in-frame clones and leaves out a portion. Of about 300,000 clones in the sample, roughly 88% were seen once. Material for sequencing was PBMCs. The sequence was collected from a man between 35 and 55 years old in good health and CMV-seropositive.

The CDR3 is CASSDLGTSYEQYF. The DNA of the CDR3 is TGTGCCAGCAGCGACCTAGGGACATCCTACGAGCAGTACTTC. J is TRBJ2-7 and V is TRBV7-6; tentative D call: TRBD1 (6 bases). The V gene lost 5 bases and the J gene lost 1 base, with 12 bases spanning the gap. The CDR3 runs 14 residues. The germline gives CDR1 SGHVS, CDR2 FNYEAQ. Based on the CDR3 plus reference TRBV7-6 and TRBJ2-7, the full variable domain is GAGVSQSPRYKVTKRGQDVALRCDPISGHVSLYWYRQALGQGPEFLTYFNYEAQQDKSGLPNDRFSAERPEGSISTLTIQRTEQRDSAMYRCASSDLGTSYEQYFGPGTRLTVT.